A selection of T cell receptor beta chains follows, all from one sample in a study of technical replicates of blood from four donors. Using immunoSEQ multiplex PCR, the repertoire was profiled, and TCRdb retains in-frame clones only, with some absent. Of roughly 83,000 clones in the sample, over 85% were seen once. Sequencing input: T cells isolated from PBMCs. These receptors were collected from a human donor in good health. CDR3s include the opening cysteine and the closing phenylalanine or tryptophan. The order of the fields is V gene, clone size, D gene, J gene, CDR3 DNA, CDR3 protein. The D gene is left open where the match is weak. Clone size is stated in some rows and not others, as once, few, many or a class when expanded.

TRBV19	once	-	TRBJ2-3	TGTGCCAGTAGTATAGATCCCGATAACCAGAGGACAGATACGCAGTATTTT	CASSIDPDNQRTDTQYF
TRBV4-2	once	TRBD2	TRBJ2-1	TGTGCCAGCAGCCAAGCCCGGACTAGCGGGAGGGATTACAATGAGCAGTTCTTC	CASSQARTSGRDYNEQFF
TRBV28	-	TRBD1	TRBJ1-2	TGTGCCAGCTCCGACCTACAGGGGGCGGTCTATGGCTACACCTTC	CASSDLQGAVYGYTF
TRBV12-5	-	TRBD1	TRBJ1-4	TGTGCTAGTGGTTTGGTACAGGGGGCGCCGACTAATGAAAAACTGTTTTTT	CASGLVQGAPTNEKLFF
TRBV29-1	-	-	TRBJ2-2	TGCAGCGTTGAGTTGTCATCTAGCCTTCGAACCGGGGAGCTGTTTTTT	CSVELSSSLRTGELFF
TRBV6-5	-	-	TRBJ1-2	TGTGCCAGCCTCCCTTCGGGGGGAAGCTATGGCTACACCTTC	CASLPSGGSYGYTF
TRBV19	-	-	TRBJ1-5	TGTGCCAGTAGTATAAATCCGGGGTGGTATGGCAATCAGCCCCAGCATTTT	CASSINPGWYGNQPQHF
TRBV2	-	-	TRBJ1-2	TGTGCCAGCAAACAAGGAGCTAATACTAACTATGGCTACACCTTC	CASKQGANTNYGYTF
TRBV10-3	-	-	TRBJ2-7	TGTGCCATCAGTGAGTCGTTCAGCTCCTACGAGCAGTACTTC	CAISESFSSYEQYF
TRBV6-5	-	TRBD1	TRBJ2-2	TGTGCCAGCAGTTACGGGACAGGGGTCACCGGGGAGCTGTTTTTT	CASSYGTGVTGELFF
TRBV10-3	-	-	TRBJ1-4	TGTGCCATCAGTGAGTCTAGAACAGTCGCTACTAATGAAAAACTGTTTTTT	CAISESRTVATNEKLFF
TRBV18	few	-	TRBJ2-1	TGTGCCAGCTCACCACCGGTAGTCGTGGAGCAGTTCTTC	CASSPPVVVEQFF
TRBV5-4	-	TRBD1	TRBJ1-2	TGTGCCAGCAGACTCCGACAGGGGGCTAACTATGGCTACACCTTC	CASRLRQGANYGYTF
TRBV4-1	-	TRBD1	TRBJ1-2	TGCGCCAGCAGCCAGGACCGACAGGGCCACGGCTACACCTTC	CASSQDRQGHGYTF
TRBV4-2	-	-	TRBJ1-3	TGTGCCAGCAGCCGAGAAACAGGGCTAAACACCATATATTTT	CASSRETGLNTIYF
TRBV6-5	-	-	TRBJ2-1	TGTGCCAGCAGTTATTCCAACCCGCTAGCGTTCAATGAGCAGTTCTTC	CASSYSNPLAFNEQFF
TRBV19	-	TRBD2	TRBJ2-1	TGTGCCAGTAGTAGAGGACTCCAGCGGGATTTGCGCAATGAGCAGTTCTTC	CASSRGLQRDLRNEQFF